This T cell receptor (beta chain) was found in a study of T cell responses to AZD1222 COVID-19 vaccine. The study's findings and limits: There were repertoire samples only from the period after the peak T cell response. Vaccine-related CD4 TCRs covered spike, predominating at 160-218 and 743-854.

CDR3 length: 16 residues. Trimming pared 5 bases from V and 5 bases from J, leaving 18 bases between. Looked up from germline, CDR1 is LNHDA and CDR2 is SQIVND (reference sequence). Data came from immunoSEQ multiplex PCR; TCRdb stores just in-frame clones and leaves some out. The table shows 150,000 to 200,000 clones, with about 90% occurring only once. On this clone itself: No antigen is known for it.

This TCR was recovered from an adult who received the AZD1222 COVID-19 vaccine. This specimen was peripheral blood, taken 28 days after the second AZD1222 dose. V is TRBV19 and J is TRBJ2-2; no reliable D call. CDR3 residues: CASSPSDWAWTGELFF. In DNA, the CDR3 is TGTGCCAGTAGTCCCTCCGACTGGGCATGGACCGGGGAGCTGTTTTTT.